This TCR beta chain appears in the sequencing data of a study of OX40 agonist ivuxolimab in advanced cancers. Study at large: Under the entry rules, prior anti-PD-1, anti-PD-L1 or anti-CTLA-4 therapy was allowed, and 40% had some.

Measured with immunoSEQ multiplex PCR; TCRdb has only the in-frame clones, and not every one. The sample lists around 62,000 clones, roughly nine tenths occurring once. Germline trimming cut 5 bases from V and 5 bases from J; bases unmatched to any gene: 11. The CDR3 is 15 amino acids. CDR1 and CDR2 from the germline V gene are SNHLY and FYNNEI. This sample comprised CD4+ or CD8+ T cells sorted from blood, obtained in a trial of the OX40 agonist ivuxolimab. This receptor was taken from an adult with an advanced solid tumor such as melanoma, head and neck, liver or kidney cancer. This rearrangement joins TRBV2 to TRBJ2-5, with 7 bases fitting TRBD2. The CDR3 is CASSYGLGGGETQYF. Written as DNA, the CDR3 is TGTGCCAGCAGTTATGGACTAGGAGGAGGGGAGACCCAGTACTTC.